These 22 T cell receptor beta chains originate from one sample sequenced in a study of blood T cell dynamics during melanoma immunotherapy. The repertoire was sequenced with immunoSEQ multiplex PCR; TCRdb's copy has only in-frame clones and lacks some. This sample yields 10,000 to 15,000 clones, of which approximately 86% are seen a single time; about 4.3% belongs to the top ten. Regarding time point: pre-treatment baseline. Sample: blood, taken from a patient treated with checkpoint blockade. These receptors were obtained from a human donor with melanoma.

The rearrangement uses TRBV18 and TRBJ2-3; TRBD1 matches at 10 bases. Trimming cost V 1 base and J 5 bases; bases outside gene matches: 3. CDR1 KGHSH and CDR2 LQKENI come from the germline V gene. The CDR3 totals 15 residues. Written as DNA, the CDR3 is TGTGCCAGCTCACCACAGGGACAGGGGAGAGATACGCAGTATTTT. Protein product: CASSPQGQGRDTQYF.

The CDR3 sequence is CASSLHSDGFQETQYF. The DNA for the CDR3 is TGTGCCAGCAGCTTACACTCAGACGGGTTCCAAGAGACCCAGTACTTC. This chain uses TRBV11-1 with TRBJ2-5; no reliable D call. CDR3 size: 16 residues. V lost 2 bases to trimming and J lost 1 base, with 14 bases between them. Per germline, CDR1 SGHAT and CDR2 FQDESV (reference sequence).

This chain uses TRBV25-1 with TRBJ2-7; TRBD1 might be the D (5 bases). This CDR3 region has 12 residues. Looked up from germline, CDR1 is MGHDK and CDR2 is SYGVNS. Trimming cost V 5 bases and J 4 bases, with 9 bases left between them. CDR3 residues: CASSSGMYEQYF. As DNA, the CDR3 is TGTGCCAGCAGTTCAGGGATGTACGAGCAGTACTTC.

This sequence joins TRBV5-6 and TRBJ2-2; unclear D gene. The CDR3 is 14 amino acids. The germline gives CDR1 SGHDT, CDR2 YYEEEE. V lost 0 bases to trimming and J lost 5 bases, with 8 bases between them. CDR3 coding DNA: TGTGCCAGCAGCTTGGGTCGGCAGACCGGGGAGCTGTTTTTT. It encodes CASSLGRQTGELFF. Full variable domain (remainder filled in from reference TRBV5-6 and TRBJ2-2): DAGVTQSPTHLIKTRGQQVTLRCSPKSGHDTVSWYQQALGQGPQFIFQYYEEEERQRGNFPDRFSGHQFPNYSSELNVNALLLGDSALYLCASSLGRQTGELFFGEGSRLTVL.

The V and J genes are TRBV25-1 and TRBJ2-5; the D is unclear. With the DNA end fitting TRBJ2-7 better, the J assignment may be wrong. CDR3 length: 13 residues. Germline V gene lookup returns CDR1 MGHDK and CDR2 SYGVNS. The CDR3 is CASSERTAYEQYF. The CDR3 DNA reads TGTGCCAGCAGTGAACGTACTGCCTACGAGCAGTACTTC.

This chain joins TRBV20-1 and TRBJ1-1; the D gene is possibly TRBD1 (5 bases). Per the germline V gene, CDR1 is DFQATT and CDR2 is SNEGSKA (reference sequence). This CDR3 is 11 amino acids long. The V and J ends lost 6 bases and 10 bases respectively, with 15 bases between them. The CDR3: CSAARTGGAFF. DNA of the CDR3: TGCAGTGCGGCACGGACGGGGGGAGCTTTCTTT.

The genes are TRBV5-6 and TRBJ2-4, with 7 positions matching TRBD2. The CDR3 sequence is 15 residues long. After removal of 2 bases from V and 2 bases from J, the junction contained 4 bases not matched to a gene. Germline V gene data show CDR1 as SGHDT and CDR2 as YYEEEE. The CDR3 loop is CASSLLGGTKNIQYF. As DNA, the CDR3 is TGTGCCAGCAGCTTACTCGGGGGGACCAAAAACATTCAGTACTTC.

This chain uses TRBV11-1 with TRBJ2-5; D ambiguous. Germline values: CDR1 SGHAT, CDR2 FQDESV (reference sequence). This CDR3 contains 11 residues. V lost 3 bases to trimming and J lost 6 bases, with 5 bases between them. DNA of the CDR3: TGTGCCAGCAGCTTTCGAAAGACCCAGTACTTC. Encoded protein: CASSFRKTQYF.

V usage is TRBV30 and J usage is TRBJ2-1, with D unclear. The V gene's germline CDR1 is GTSNPN and CDR2 SVGIG (reference sequence). The CDR3 spans 12 residues. V was clipped by 0 bases and J by 9 bases, with 9 bases between them. CDR3 nucleotide sequence: TGTGCCTGGAGTGTGGTAGTGGGTGAGCAGTTCTTC. Translated: CAWSVVVGEQFF.

V gene TRBV7-9 combines with J gene TRBJ2-2; no clear D gene. CDR3 length equals 14 residues. Germline values: CDR1 SEHNR, CDR2 FQNEAQ (reference sequence). The V gene lost 6 bases and the J gene lost 4 bases, with 12 bases spanning the gap. CDR3 sequence (DNA): TGTGCCAGCAGTAACCAGCTTGGCACCGGGGAGCTGTTTTTT. This codes for CASSNQLGTGELFF.

The CDR3 DNA is TGTGCCAGCGGGTCGGGCAGGGGCGACTATGGCTACACCTTC. Its protein is CASGSGRGDYGYTF. The rearrangement joins TRBV7-2 to TRBJ1-2; D is perhaps TRBD1 (6 bases). Trimming left V 8 bases short and J 3 bases short, with 16 bases between. The germline CDR1 and CDR2 sequences are SGHTA and FQGNSA. The CDR3 loop spans 14 amino acids.

V gene TRBV7-3 combines with J gene TRBJ1-2, with D unresolved. This CDR3 spans 13 amino acids. Germline values: CDR1 SGHTA, CDR2 FQGTGA. The V gene lost 4 bases and the J gene lost 4 bases, with 10 bases spanning the gap. CDR3 sequence (DNA): TGTGCCAGCAGCTCAGAGAACTCCTATGGCTACACCTTC. Protein product: CASSSENSYGYTF.

The rearrangement links TRBV6-5 to TRBJ1-5; 7 positions match TRBD1. The V gene end was trimmed by 2 bases and the J gene end by 6 bases; junction bases not matched to a gene: 4. The CDR3 loop spans 14 amino acids. In germline, CDR1 is MNHEY, CDR2 SVGAGI. CDR3 residues: CASSYDRVAQPQHF. The CDR3 DNA reads TGTGCCAGCAGTTACGACAGGGTGGCTCAGCCCCAGCATTTT.

The rearrangement links TRBV6-5 to TRBJ1-3; D not certain. CDR3 size: 14 residues. Trimming removed 6 bases at V and 0 bases at J, with 9 bases between. The V gene's germline CDR1 is MNHEY and CDR2 SVGAGI. CDR3 in DNA: TGTGCCAGCAGCGGGGTGAACTCTGGAAACACCATATATTTT. The encoded protein is CASSGVNSGNTIYF.

The V gene is TRBV7-9, the J gene TRBJ1-2, with 9 bases that match TRBD1. Germline V gives CDR1 SEHNR, CDR2 FQNEAQ (reference sequence). This CDR3 has 12 residues. Trimming removed 5 bases from V and 8 bases from J; junction bases left unmatched: 3. The CDR3 DNA follows: TGTGCCAGCAGCCGGGACAGGGACGGCTACACCTTC. It codes for CASSRDRDGYTF.

This clone was detected once. The rearrangement links TRBV27 to TRBJ2-4; 10 bases are a match to TRBD1. Germline assignment: CDR1 MNHEY and CDR2 SMNVEV (reference sequence). With 4 bases clipped from V and 0 bases from J, the junction kept 6 bases outside the gene matches. This CDR3 is built from 17 residues. The CDR3: CASSSPGQGGAKNIQYF. The CDR3 nucleotides read TGTGCCAGCAGTTCGCCCGGACAGGGGGGAGCCAAAAACATTCAGTACTTC.

V and J are TRBV7-2 and TRBJ2-7; 7 bases match TRBD2. This CDR3 has 15 amino acids. V trimming: 6 bases; J trimming: 12 bases; junction bases outside the gene matches: 20. Germline V gives CDR1 SGHTA, CDR2 FQGNSA. CDR3 sequence reads: CASRKEVLTSVPLYF. The CDR3 DNA is TGTGCCAGCAGGAAAGAGGTCCTAACTAGCGTCCCCCTGTACTTC. The full variable domain, completed using reference TRBV7-2 and TRBJ2-7, is GAGVSQSPSNKVTEKGKDVELRCDPISGHTALYWYRQSLGQGLEFLIYFQGNSAPDKSGLPSDRFSAERTGGSVSTLTIQRTQQEDSAVYLCASRKEVLTSVPLYFGPGTRLTVT.

The rearrangement uses TRBV29-1 and TRBJ2-7, with D unresolved. The CDR3 runs 13 residues. V lost 4 bases and J lost 0, with 10 bases in between. Germline V gives CDR1 SQVTM, CDR2 ANQGSEA. The chain's CDR3 is CSVGTVNSYEQYF. The CDR3 DNA follows: TGCAGCGTTGGGACCGTTAACTCCTACGAGCAGTACTTC.

CDR3 in DNA: TGTGCCAGCAGCCTCTTACAGGGAAACACCATATATTTT. This encodes CASSLLQGNTIYF. The rearrangement joins TRBV7-9 to TRBJ1-3; D ambiguous. CDR3 length: 13 residues. Deletions cut 5 bases from V and 4 bases from J, with 9 bases between. Germline loops: CDR1 SEHNR, CDR2 FQNEAQ (reference sequence).

The rearrangement links TRBV10-1 to TRBJ1-6, with D tentatively TRBD1 (6 bases). V gave up 3 bases and J gave up 5 bases, with 11 bases separating them. The CDR3 sequence is 15 residues long. Germline lookup yields CDR1 WNHNN and CDR2 SYGVQD (reference sequence). CDR3 bases: TGCGCCAGCAGTGATTCCGGGGGCGATAATTCACCCCTCCACTTT. The encoded protein is CASSDSGGDNSPLHF.

This chain's CDR3 is CASRDGTITGELFF. The CDR3 DNA sequence: TGTGCCAGCAGAGATGGGACTATCACCGGGGAGCTGTTTTTT. The chain carries TRBV2 and TRBJ2-2; TRBD2 matches at 7 bases. Germline V lookup: CDR1 SNHLY, CDR2 FYNNEI. J gave up 4 bases and V 6 bases, and 5 bases lay outside the gene matches. CDR3 length: 14 residues.

The sample holds a few counts of this clone. V gene TRBV6-4 combines with J gene TRBJ2-3; TRBD1 matches at 10 bases. CDR1 MRHNA and CDR2 SNTAGT come from the germline V gene. V gave up 3 bases and J gave up 2 bases; unmatched junction bases: 2. The CDR3 length is 15 residues. This chain's CDR3 is CASSEGTGDTDTQYF. In nucleotides, the CDR3 is TGTGCCAGCAGTGAAGGGACAGGGGACACAGATACGCAGTATTTT.